This T cell receptor beta chain was found in a study of blood T cell repertoires in COVID-19. Study summary: Whether acute or convalescent, the COVID-19 samples came from the United States, Italy and Spain. T cells, B-cell-depleted T cells, or PBMCs supplied cDNA or gDNA.

V lost 0 bases to trimming and J lost 4 bases; unmatched junction nucleotides: 7. The CDR3 is 17 amino acids. In germline, CDR1 is ENHRY, CDR2 SYGVKD. Generated by immunoSEQ multiplex PCR, the TCRdb table keeps only in-frame clones and is missing some. The sample contains hundreds of thousands of clones, around 90% of which appear only once. The count of this clone is one. J is TRBJ2-2 and V is TRBV10-3; 8 nucleotides line up with TRBD1. The receptor's source is a woman aged 50 to 60 with COVID-19, enrolled during active disease. The sequencing sample was made of peripheral blood. CDR3 in amino acids: CAISESRTGSGTGELFF. The CDR3 nucleotides are TGTGCCATCAGTGAGTCAAGGACAGGGTCCGGCACCGGGGAGCTGTTTTTT.